This T cell receptor (beta chain) emerged from a study of blood T cell repertoires in COVID-19. Individuals aged roughly 18 to 100 years were recruited from roughly 22 US areas. Donors of Cohort 3 who recovered were those that had two negative PCRs, clearance, or symptom resolution. The J segment lost 3 bases and the V segment lost 7 bases, leaving 8 bases of the junction unmatched. The CDR3 totals 14 residues. Germline CDR1 and CDR2: SNHLY and FYNNEI. Source study methods: Researchers report that nucleated cell counts were estimated from reference gene primer amplification. Repertoires were generated with immunoSEQ multiplex PCR, while TCRdb's copy carries only in-frame clones and drops some. The DNA was the basis for D and trimming; V, J and clone size are from that table. The table has about 210,000 clones, roughly 85% seen once.

The sequencing input was PBMCs or T cells enriched from blood (not recorded which). The V call is TRBV2, the J call TRBJ1-1; 7 bases are shared with TRBD1. The sequence derives from a man between 40 and 49 years old who had recovered from COVID-19. The chain's CDR3 is CASIPDRVYTEAFF. The CDR3 DNA reads TGTGCCAGCATTCCCGACAGGGTGTACACTGAAGCTTTCTTT. Based on the CDR3 plus reference TRBV2 and TRBJ1-1, the full variable domain is EPEVTQTPSHQVTQMGQEVILRCVPISNHLYFYWYRQILGQKVEFLVSFYNNEISEKSEIFDDQFSVERPDGSNFTLKIRSTKLEDSAMYFCASIPDRVYTEAFFGQGTRLTVV.